Sequencing of this T cell receptor (beta chain) was carried out in a study of molecular identifiers for immune sequencing clone quantification. Trimming took 5 bases from V and 14 from J, leaving 12 bases between them. Germline V gene data show CDR1 as LNHDA and CDR2 as SQIVND (reference sequence). The CDR3 runs to 11 residues. This clonotype was recorded many times. Its target is unknown. TCRdb reprocessed the PCR reads via MiXCR and lists one record per CDR3 protein. This sample has 90,000 or so distinct CDR3 sequences, with approximately 22% found just once. Points from the study as a whole: Sharing of a barcode by identical TCR molecules could cause highly expanded clone sizes to be underestimated.

The chain uses TRBV19 and TRBJ1-4; D is undetermined. The sequence was collected from a human donor in good health. Some libraries in this study had Jurkat cell RNA spiked in. Sequences were obtained from naive CD8+ T cells from blood, with Jurkat cell RNA spiked in. Subset denoted: FACS-sorted CD8+CD4-CCR7+CD45RA+ naive T cells. The CDR3 sequence: CASSLGRGLFF. The DNA for the CDR3 is TGTGCCAGTAGTCTCGGACGAGGGCTGTTTTTT.